Following are 30 T cell receptor beta chains from one sample sequenced in a study of early T cells in non-severe SARS-CoV-2 infection. MiXCR, applied by TCRdb to the 5' RACE reads, yields one record per CDR3 protein. The data show tens of thousands of distinct CDR3 sequences, around 6.5% seen once. Sequencing used whole blood, obtained at baseline. All receptors derive from an adult who was a healthcare worker with PCR-confirmed SARS-CoV-2 infection or an uninfected control (not recorded which).

This clonotype has at least ten counts. The gene calls are TRBV4-3 and TRBJ2-2; either TRBD1 or TRBD2 may fit D (5 bases each). The CDR3 extends over 15 amino acids. Germline V gene lookup returns CDR1 LGHNA and CDR2 YSLEER. V was trimmed by 2 bases and J by 4 bases, leaving 11 bases between them. The CDR3 DNA is TGCGCCAGCAGCCAATTCCAGGGAGCCACCGGGGAGCTGTTTTTT. It is translated as CASSQFQGATGELFF.

This rearrangement joins TRBV7-2 to TRBJ1-2; the D is unclear. V lost 4 bases and J 2 bases, leaving 8 bases between the germline ends. CDR3 length equals 13 residues. Germline assignment: CDR1 SGHTA and CDR2 FQGNSA. The CDR3 protein is CASSSQMNYGYTF. The CDR3 region has the DNA TGTGCCAGCAGCTCCCAGATGAACTATGGCTACACCTTC.

The J gene is TRBJ2-3, the V gene TRBV2; D is perhaps TRBD2 (6 bases). This CDR3 spans 13 amino acids. From germline, CDR1 is SNHLY and CDR2 FYNNEI. Between the trimmed V and J ends, which lost 8 bases and 2 bases, there was a span of 11 bases. The CDR3 DNA is TGTGCCAGCCGGCGGGGAGTCACAGATACGCAGTATTTT. Translating gives CASRRGVTDTQYF.

In regard to this clonotype: This may be a read error: a much more frequent sequence differs by one nucleotide. This sequence joins TRBV12-3 or TRBV12-4 and TRBJ2-3; 7 bases fit TRBD1. This CDR3 has 13 residues. J was trimmed by 5 bases and V by 4 bases; bases with no gene match: 3. The CDR3, as DNA: TGTGCCAGCAGTTCAGCAGGGGGAGATACGCAGTATTTT. Translation: CASSSAGGDTQYF.

This clonotype appeared many times. CDR3 region: CASSVGAGGSFSNTGELFF. The CDR3 region has the DNA TGTGCCAGCAGCGTAGGGGCAGGGGGCTCATTTTCGAACACCGGGGAGCTGTTTTTT. The gene calls are TRBV9 and TRBJ2-2; 8 bases are a match to TRBD1. V lost 0 bases, J lost 0 bases, and 10 bases stayed unmatched. This CDR3 has 19 amino acids. The germline V gene encodes CDR1 SGDLS and CDR2 YYNGEE.

This clonotype was counted at least ten times. The rearrangement uses TRBV12-3 or TRBV12-4 and TRBJ1-5; D gene unclear. There are 14 residues in the CDR3. V lost 1 base to trimming and J lost 4 bases, with 8 bases between them. Written as DNA, the CDR3 is TGTGCCAGCAGTTTAGTCGGCAAGAATCAGCCCCAGCATTTT. Protein sequence: CASSLVGKNQPQHF.

This clonotype has a count of ten or more. This chain uses TRBV7-8 with TRBJ1-1; no definite D call. Germline CDR1 reads SGHVS; CDR2 reads FQNEAQ. Trimming stripped 2 bases from V and 4 bases from J, with 17 bases between. CDR3 length equals 16 residues. CDR3 bases: TGTGCCAGCAGCTTATACCGGAAAACGGAACTCACTGAAGCTTTCTTT. Protein: CASSLYRKTELTEAFF.

V usage is TRBV2 and J usage is TRBJ2-7; D gene ambiguous. The CDR3 contains 13 residues. The ends were cut back, 6 bases at V and 6 bases at J, with 15 bases in the middle. The germline V gene encodes CDR1 SNHLY and CDR2 FYNNEI. CDR3 residues: CASSPGGSSEQYF. In DNA form, the CDR3 reads TGTGCCAGCAGCCCCGGTGGGTCGAGCGAGCAGTACTTC.

The sample holds many counts of this clonotype. V usage is TRBV3-1 and J usage is TRBJ1-2; 7 bases match TRBD1. J lost 4 bases, V lost 6 bases, and 11 bases had no gene match. This CDR3 has 15 residues. Germline V gives CDR1 LGHDT, CDR2 YNNKEL (reference sequence). The CDR3 region has the DNA TGTGCCAGCAGGCAAAACCTACAGGGGAGCTATGGCTACACCTTC. Translating it yields CASRQNLQGSYGYTF.

To note about this clonotype: At one boundary the junction diverges from the germline segment, which might be a read error. This rearrangement joins TRBV10-3 to TRBJ1-2; D remains ambiguous. CDR3 length: 12 residues. The germline gives CDR1 ENHRY, CDR2 SYGVKD. CDR3: CAISEPNSPQAF. CDR3 sequence (DNA): TGTGCCATCAGTGAGCCGAATAGCCCGCAAGCCTTC.

This clonotype was found a few times. The chain couples TRBV7-9 to TRBJ2-2, with D perhaps given as TRBD1 or TRBD2 (5 bases each). Germline lookup yields CDR1 SEHNR and CDR2 FQNEAQ (reference sequence). The CDR3 spans 13 residues. The V gene lost 3 bases and the J gene lost 8 bases, with 10 bases spanning the gap. CDR3 coding DNA: TGTGCCAGCAGCTTGGGACCCCAGGGGGAGCTGTTTTTT. Residues: CASSLGPQGELFF.

This clonotype appeared many times. The junction departs from germline at one end; a sequencing error may be responsible. The chain recombines TRBV6-6 with TRBJ1-6; TRBD1 is a possible D gene (5 bases). This CDR3 is built from 18 residues. Germline V gene sequence: CDR1 MNHNY, CDR2 SVGAGI (reference sequence). The CDR3 spells CASNKSGPGSSYNSPLPF. The CDR3 nucleotides are TGTGCCAGCAATAAATCGGGGCCGGGGAGCTCCTATAATTCACCCCTCCCTTTT.

This clonotype came up many times. The chain carries TRBV10-2 and TRBJ2-5, with 9 bases aligning to TRBD1. Germline CDR1 is WSHSY and CDR2 is SAAADI. This CDR3 region has 15 residues. The V segment lost 6 bases and the J segment 4 bases; nucleotides outside the gene matches: 9. CDR3 sequence (DNA): TGCGCCAGCAGGGGGACAGGGACGGTACGAGAGACCCAGTACTTC. Translated, it gives CASRGTGTVRETQYF.

This clonotype was counted ten times or more. The CDR3 sequence: CASSLSRSGVYNEQFF. Here the CDR3 DNA reads TGTGCCAGCAGTTTATCGCGCAGCGGGGTTTACAATGAGCAGTTCTTC. J is TRBJ2-1 and V is TRBV27; 7 bases are shared with TRBD2. This CDR3 spans 16 amino acids. CDR1 and CDR2 from the germline V gene are MNHEY and SMNVEV (reference sequence). J was trimmed by 4 bases and V by 0 bases; bases with no gene match: 6.

The V and J genes are TRBV5-4 and TRBJ2-1, with TRBD1 matching 7 bases. The CDR3 has 15 amino acids. V shed 4 bases and J 6 bases; nucleotides not matched to a gene: 10. Germline-derived CDR1 and CDR2 are SGHNT and YYREEE (reference sequence). In DNA, the CDR3 is TGTGCCAGCAGCCCCCAGGACAGGTTGGTCAATGAGCAGTTCTTC. It is translated as CASSPQDRLVNEQFF.

The rearrangement links TRBV5-1 to TRBJ2-6; D not certain. CDR1 SGHRS and CDR2 YFSETQ come from the germline V gene. V was clipped by 1 base and J by 5 bases, with 4 bases between them. The length of the CDR3 is 13 residues. The DNA of the CDR3 is TGCGCCAGCAGCTTGTTCAGGGCCAACGTCCTGACTTTC. Amino acid sequence: CASSLFRANVLTF.

The sample holds many counts of this clonotype. The rearrangement joins TRBV6-2 or TRBV6-3 to TRBJ2-3; weak D call: TRBD2 (6 bases). The germline V and J ends were trimmed by 3 bases and 1 base, with 14 bases remaining between them. CDR1 is MNHEY and CDR2 is SVGEGT in the germline V gene. The CDR3 runs 16 residues. The CDR3 loop reads CASSYAAGPGTDTQYF. In DNA, the CDR3 is TGTGCCAGCAGTTATGCGGCGGGGCCTGGCACAGATACGCAGTATTTT.

This clonotype was picked up many times. The CDR3 is CSARPEAGGAQPQHF. CDR3 nucleotides: TGCAGTGCTAGGCCGGAGGCAGGGGGGGCTCAGCCCCAGCATTTT. The V gene is TRBV20-1, the J gene TRBJ1-5; 7 nucleotides match TRBD1. The CDR3 loop spans 15 amino acids. From germline, CDR1 is DFQATT and CDR2 SNEGSKA (reference sequence). With 3 bases clipped from V and 6 bases from J, the junction kept 11 bases outside the gene matches.

This clonotype was detected a few times. The rearrangement uses TRBV11-2 and TRBJ2-3; 8 positions match TRBD2. CDR3 size: 14 residues. Trimming took 5 bases from V and 8 from J; bases not matched to a gene: 9. CDR1 and CDR2 from the germline V gene are SGHAT and FQNNGV. CDR3 bases: TGTGCCAGCAGCCCCCCCCGGACTAGCACTACGCAGTATTTT. It encodes CASSPPRTSTTQYF. The complete variable domain, with remaining parts taken from reference TRBV11-2 and TRBJ2-3, reads EAGVAQSPRYKIIEKRQSVAFWCNPISGHATLYWYQQILGQGPKLLIQFQNNGVVDDSQLPKDRFSAERLKGVDSTLKIQPAKLEDSAVYLCASSPPRTSTTQYFGPGTRLTVL.

The chain links TRBV11-3 to TRBJ1-1; 8 bases match TRBD1. The V segment lost 0 bases and the J segment 4 bases; nucleotides outside the gene matches: 4. The CDR3 sequence is 15 residues long. The germline V gene encodes CDR1 SGHNT and CDR2 YENEEA. The DNA for the CDR3 is TGTGCCAGCAGCTTAGAGGGCACAGGGGGCACTGAAGCTTTCTTT. As protein: CASSLEGTGGTEAFF.

This clonotype was detected ten times or more. The chain employs TRBV4-3 and TRBJ1-2; D possibly corresponds to TRBD1 (6 bases). V lost 4 bases and J 8 bases, leaving 17 bases between the germline ends. The length of the CDR3 is 14 residues. Germline loops: CDR1 LGHNA, CDR2 YSLEER. CDR3 nucleotide sequence: TGCGCCAGCAGCCTTAACAGGGTGATGGGGGGCTACACCTTC. Its protein product is CASSLNRVMGGYTF.

This clonotype occurred many times. The chain uses TRBV7-8 and TRBJ1-2, with 9 bases identical to TRBD1. V lost 5 bases to trimming and J lost 0 bases; unmatched junction nucleotides: 4. Germline V gene data show CDR1 as SGHVS and CDR2 as FQNEAQ. This CDR3 spans 15 amino acids. The CDR3 sequence is CASSTWTGANYGYTF. CDR3 nucleotide sequence: TGTGCCAGCAGCACATGGACAGGGGCTAACTATGGCTACACCTTC.

This clonotype was detected many times. The chain couples TRBV13 to TRBJ1-1; tentative D call: TRBD1 (5 bases). Germline CDR1 and CDR2: PRHDT and FYEKMQ (reference sequence). The length of the CDR3 is 15 residues. V was cut by 2 bases and J by 1 base, with 11 bases left in between. The CDR3 spells CASSLSGRENTEAFF. Here the CDR3 DNA reads TGTGCCAGCAGCTTATCTGGCAGGGAGAACACTGAAGCTTTCTTT.

Many counts were recorded for this clonotype. The CDR3 DNA is TGTGCCAGCAGCCAAGGGGAAGGAGGCGCCGCGGGAAGCACAGATACGCAGTATTTT. The encoded protein is CASSQGEGGAAGSTDTQYF. The chain uses TRBV3-1 and TRBJ2-3; a possible D gene is TRBD2 (6 bases). The CDR3 is 19 residues long. Trimming took 1 base from V and 0 from J, leaving 20 bases between them. Germline V CDR1 and CDR2: LGHDT, YNNKEL (reference sequence).

This clonotype was seen ten or more times. The chain combines TRBV11-2 with TRBJ2-1; TRBD2 matches at 9 bases. The CDR3 is 21 amino acids. V trimming: 5 bases; J trimming: 0 bases; junction bases outside the gene matches: 20. Germline assignment: CDR1 SGHAT and CDR2 FQNNGV. The CDR3 loop is CASSTRMGTSGLAGSYNEQFF. The CDR3 region has the DNA TGTGCCAGCAGCACCCGAATGGGTACTAGCGGGTTAGCCGGCTCCTACAATGAGCAGTTCTTC.

Many counts were recorded for this clonotype. The V call is TRBV11-3, the J call TRBJ2-3, with TRBD2 identical over 16 bases. CDR3 length: 17 amino acids. Germline CDR1 is SGHNT and CDR2 is YENEEA. J was trimmed by 4 bases and V by 3 bases; bases with no gene match: 4. The CDR3 here is CASSLGTSGGAADTQYF. Here the CDR3 DNA reads TGTGCCAGCAGCTTGGGGACTAGCGGGGGGGCCGCAGATACGCAGTATTTT.

The chain carries TRBV29-1 and TRBJ2-4; D remains ambiguous. Germline V lookup: CDR1 SQVTM, CDR2 ANQGSEA. V gave up 4 bases and J gave up 0 bases, with 13 bases separating them. The CDR3 consists of 15 residues. CDR3 residues: CSVAVGRLAKNIQYF. Written as DNA, the CDR3 is TGCAGCGTTGCGGTTGGACGTCTAGCCAAAAACATTCAGTACTTC. Filled out from reference TRBV29-1 and TRBJ2-4, the complete variable domain reads SAVISQKPSRDICQRGTSLTIQCQVDSQVTMMFWYRQQPGQSLTLIATANQGSEATYESGFVIDKFPISRPNLTFSTLTVSNMSPEDSSIYLCSVAVGRLAKNIQYFGAGTRLSVL.

This clonotype occurred a few times. This rearrangement joins TRBV12-3 or TRBV12-4 to TRBJ1-1; D might be TRBD1 (6 bases). The CDR3 has 14 amino acids. The V gene lost 6 bases and the J gene lost 1 base, with 12 bases spanning the gap. DNA of the CDR3: TGTGCCAGCAGAGTTACAGGGCAGAACACTGAAGCTTTCTTT. Amino acid sequence: CASRVTGQNTEAFF.

This clonotype was seen ten or more times. V usage is TRBV11-2 and J usage is TRBJ1-1; 8 bases are a match to TRBD1. CDR1 SGHAT and CDR2 FQNNGV come from the germline V gene. This CDR3 has 17 residues. Germline trimming cut 1 base from V and 6 bases from J; bases unmatched to any gene: 13. The CDR3 loop is CASSLGRRQGIYAEAFF. DNA for the CDR3: TGTGCCAGCAGCTTAGGAAGGAGACAGGGGATTTACGCTGAAGCTTTCTTT.

CDR3 residues: CASSPPVLGQFF. The CDR3 coding sequence is TGTGCCAGCAGCCCCCCCGTTCTAGGGCAGTTCTTC. The V call is TRBV11-2, the J call TRBJ2-1; D not resolved. Germline CDR1 SGHAT, CDR2 FQNNGV. V was cut by 5 bases and J by 12 bases, with 14 bases left in between. The CDR3 runs 12 residues.